This T cell receptor (beta chain) is drawn from a study of blood T cell repertoires in COVID-19. Across the study: The origin of the acute and convalescent COVID-19 samples was the United States, Italy and Spain. PBMCs, B-cell-depleted T cells, or T cells were the source of the cDNA or gDNA that made up the material.

Authors' methods: How many nucleated cells were present was estimated from reference gene primer amplification. The assay was immunoSEQ multiplex PCR, and TCRdb's table has in-frame clones only and misses some. The V and J calls and clone size come from that table; D and trimming were worked out from the DNA. The sample records 150,000 to 200,000 clones, about four fifths being singletons. This clone appeared a few times. From germline, CDR1 is SGHAT and CDR2 FQNNGV. V was shortened by 4 bases and J by 1 base, with 11 bases between the two germline ends. The CDR3 runs to 14 residues. This sequence joins TRBV11-2 and TRBJ2-7; D might be TRBD2 (6 bases). This TCR derives from a man between 60 and 75 years old with active or convalescent COVID-19. The sequenced material came from peripheral blood. CDR3 nucleotide sequence: TGTGCCAGCAGCTCGGGGACTCTTTCCTACGAGCAGTACTTC. Its translation is CASSSGTLSYEQYF.